Presented here are 25 T cell receptor beta chains from one specimen sequenced in a study of T cells in Graves' hyperthyroidism and ophthalmopathy (dated by TCRdb to between 2018 and 2021). Preparation of the library involved multiplex PCR. TCRdb shows the sequencer as Illumina HiSeq 2000. The TCR beta CDR3 regions were amplified from RNA transcripts. The first round of RT-PCR for the TCR CDR3 was performed with the HTBI primer set and the Qiagen OneStep RT-PCR kit. Using fastp at Q25 and MiXCR, TCRdb reprocessed the public reads and kept productive beta chains. Identical CDR3 protein sequences are pooled into one entry, listed with their most common genes and DNA. For this sample the table gives 200,000 to 250,000 distinct CDR3 sequences, of which about a sixth were detected only once. Together, the top ten hold approximately 50% of the sample. The sequencing input was blood. These receptor sequences come from a man aged 50 to 59 with Graves' hyperthyroidism.

The rearrangement uses TRBV27 and TRBJ2-7; D is uncertain. Germline CDR1 is MNHEY and CDR2 is SMNVEV (reference sequence). The CDR3 is 10 amino acids. Trimming left V 7 bases short and J 3 bases short, with 4 bases between. CDR3 residues: CASINYEQYF. Written as DNA, the CDR3 is TGTGCCAGCATCAACTACGAGCAGTACTTC.

This clonotype occurred many times. The chain uses TRBV18 and TRBJ2-5; D is ambiguous. The CDR3 loop spans 13 amino acids. Trimming pared 2 bases from V and 0 bases from J, leaving 4 bases between. Per germline, CDR1 KGHSH and CDR2 LQKENI. CDR3 sequence reads: CASSPGNQETQYF. CDR3 in DNA: TGTGCCAGCTCACCAGGGAACCAAGAGACCCAGTACTTC.

V gene TRBV5-1 combines with J gene TRBJ2-2; 11 nucleotides agree with TRBD2. The junction had 4 bases not matched to a gene; V was cut back by 0 bases and J by 3 bases. CDR1 is SGHRS, CDR2 YFSETQ, per germline. CDR3 size: 17 residues. The CDR3 nucleotides are TGCGCCAGCAGCTTGGGAACTAGCGGGAGATACACCGGGGAGCTGTTTTTT. Its protein is CASSLGTSGRYTGELFF.

This clonotype came up once. A much larger clone sits a single nucleotide away, making a read error possible. The final CDR3 position lacks the conserved phenylalanine or tryptophan, pointing to a likely read error. This sequence joins TRBV30 and TRBJ1-2; TRBD1 aligns across 7 bases. The CDR3 has 13 amino acids. The germline V gene has CDR1 GTSNPN and CDR2 SVGIG (reference sequence). Trimming removed 4 bases from V and 6 bases from J; junction bases left unmatched: 8. Here the CDR3 reads CAWTTGFFHGYTL. CDR3 bases: TGTGCCTGGACGACAGGGTTTTTCCATGGCTACACCCTC.

This clonotype was seen repeatedly, ten times or more. J is TRBJ1-4 and V is TRBV28; D ambiguous. V was shortened by 5 bases and J by 10 bases, with 17 bases between the two germline ends. The CDR3 covers 14 residues. The V gene's germline CDR1 is MDHEN and CDR2 SYDVKM. CDR3 DNA: TGTGCCAGCAGTCCCACGATGGTGCTCGGAAAACTGTTTTTT. Translation: CASSPTMVLGKLFF.

V gene TRBV11-2 combines with J gene TRBJ1-6, with unresolved D. Germline V gives CDR1 SGHAT, CDR2 FQNNGV. Trimming took off 2 bases at V and 0 bases at J, with 11 bases between the two ends. The CDR3 length is 17 residues. The DNA of the CDR3 is TGTGCCAGCAGCTTAAACCCCAGAAGCTCCTATAATTCACCCCTCCACTTT. This sequence encodes CASSLNPRSSYNSPLHF.

This rearrangement joins TRBV2 to TRBJ2-7; tentative D call: TRBD2 (6 bases). This CDR3 is 13 amino acids long. From germline, CDR1 is SNHLY and CDR2 FYNNEI. Trimming cost V 9 bases and J 2 bases, with 14 bases left between them. The CDR3 DNA is TGTGCCAGTACCGGGACTGAAACCTACGAGCAGTACTTC. Translated, it gives CASTGTETYEQYF.

This clonotype was counted a few times. The chain uses TRBV18 and TRBJ2-3; D unresolved. The CDR3 is 15 residues long. CDR1 KGHSH and CDR2 LQKENI come from the germline V gene. V lost 2 bases to trimming and J lost 4 bases, with 13 bases between them. The CDR3 reads CASSPRNFPADTQYF. The CDR3 region has the DNA TGTGCCAGCTCACCAAGGAACTTCCCCGCAGATACGCAGTATTTT.

V is TRBV20-1 and J is TRBJ1-2; D unclear. Germline CDR1 reads DFQATT; CDR2 reads SNEGSKA (reference sequence). V lost 1 base, J lost 4 bases, and 13 bases lay in between. The CDR3 runs 14 residues. For the CDR3, the DNA is TGCAGTGCTAGAGGTACATACGGTTCCTATGGCTACACCTTC. This translates into CSARGTYGSYGYTF.

This clonotype was counted between two and nine times. The chain carries TRBV6-5 and TRBJ2-5; possibly TRBD1 for D (6 bases). The CDR3 extends over 20 amino acids. Germline loops: CDR1 MNHEY, CDR2 SVGAGI. The ends were cut back, 0 bases at V and 1 base at J, with 24 bases in the middle. CDR3 residues: CASSYSTRGLPQRGQETQYF. The CDR3 nucleotides are TGTGCCAGCAGTTACTCGACAAGGGGGTTGCCCCAGAGGGGCCAAGAGACCCAGTACTTC.

This clonotype was seen a few times. J is TRBJ1-1 and V is TRBV18; D might be TRBD1 (6 bases). The CDR3 contains 14 residues. CDR1 KGHSH and CDR2 LQKENI come from the germline V gene. V lost 5 bases, J lost 2 bases, and 12 bases lay in between. CDR3 region: CASSWDTRNTEAFF. In nucleotides, the CDR3 is TGTGCCAGCTCATGGGACACACGAAACACTGAAGCTTTCTTT.

This clonotype appeared many times. This rearrangement joins TRBV2 to TRBJ2-7, with D tentatively TRBD1 (6 bases). V was clipped by 1 base and J by 6 bases, with 13 bases between them. Germline CDR1 reads SNHLY; CDR2 reads FYNNEI. The CDR3 sequence is 14 residues long. Written as DNA, the CDR3 is TGTGCCAGCAGTGAAGACAGGGCCTCTGTCGAGCAGTACTTC. It codes for CASSEDRASVEQYF.

This clonotype was counted many times. V is TRBV18 and J is TRBJ2-3; either TRBD1 or TRBD2 may supply D (5 bases each). Looked up from germline, CDR1 is KGHSH and CDR2 is LQKENI. Deletions cut 3 bases from V and 4 bases from J, with 14 bases between. This CDR3 has 15 residues. In DNA, the CDR3 is TGTGCCAGCTCACCTGGAGAGGGGTCGGCAGATACGCAGTATTTT. Its translation is CASSPGEGSADTQYF. Based on the CDR3 plus reference TRBV18 and TRBJ2-3, the full variable domain is NAGVMQNPRHLVRRRGQEARLRCSPMKGHSHVYWYRQLPEEGLKFMVYLQKENIIDESGMPKERFSAEFPKEGPSILRIQQVVRGDSAAYFCASSPGEGSADTQYFGPGTRLTVL.

This clonotype has ten or more counts. Sequence at one end of the junction differs from germline and may be a read error. This rearrangement joins TRBV12-3 or TRBV12-4 to TRBJ1-5, with D possibly matching TRBD1 (6 bases). The CDR3 is 13 amino acids. The CDR3 spells CASSPGQNLPQHF. The CDR3 nucleotides read TGTGCCAGCAGTCCGGGACAAAATCTGCCCCAGCATTTT.

This clonotype was picked up a small number of times. The chain carries TRBV29-1 and TRBJ2-1; TRBD1 matches 12 bases. The trim removed 5 bases at V and 3 bases at J, leaving 17 bases unmatched. The germline gives CDR1 SQVTM, CDR2 ANQGSEA. CDR3 length: 19 residues. The CDR3 region is CSVPPGQGATSEGYNEQFF. The CDR3 bases are TGCAGCGTTCCTCCGGGACAGGGGGCAACTAGCGAGGGCTACAATGAGCAGTTCTTC.

Many counts were recorded for this clonotype. The J gene is TRBJ2-1, the V gene TRBV27, with 9 positions matching TRBD2. This CDR3 region has 15 residues. Germline V gene lookup returns CDR1 MNHEY and CDR2 SMNVEV (reference sequence). V was pared by 8 bases and J by 3 bases, with 8 bases of the junction left unmatched. The chain's CDR3 is CASGLSGSFYNEQFF. In nucleotides, the CDR3 is TGTGCCAGCGGACTTAGCGGGAGTTTCTACAATGAGCAGTTCTTC.

This clonotype was detected only a few times. The rearrangement uses TRBV12-3 or TRBV12-4 and TRBJ2-2; unclear D gene. CDR3 length: 13 residues. V was shortened by 6 bases and J by 4 bases, with 9 bases between the two germline ends. The DNA for the CDR3 is TGTGCCAGCAGACGGGCGTCCACCGGGGAGCTGTTTTTT. Amino acids: CASRRASTGELFF.

This clonotype came up many times. The chain links TRBV7-3 to TRBJ2-5; D possibly corresponds to TRBD1 (6 bases). The length of the CDR3 is 13 residues. V was cut by 5 bases and J by 5 bases, with 12 bases left in between. Looked up from germline, CDR1 is SGHTA and CDR2 is FQGTGA. CDR3 region: CASSQGQWETQYF. The CDR3 DNA follows: TGTGCCAGCAGCCAAGGACAGTGGGAGACCCAGTACTTC.

The table lists this clonotype with a few counts. CDR3 sequence: CASSERRRVGQETQYF. The CDR3 DNA reads as TGTGCCAGCAGTGAACGGCGCAGGGTGGGTCAAGAGACCCAGTACTTC. V and J are TRBV6-1 and TRBJ2-5, with a possible D match to TRBD1 (5 bases). The V gene lost 2 bases and the J gene lost 2 bases, with 15 bases spanning the gap. The CDR3 has 16 residues. Germline CDR1 is MNHNS and CDR2 is SASEGT.

The gene calls are TRBV5-1 and TRBJ2-1, with D uncertain. The CDR3 contains 15 residues. The germline gives CDR1 SGHRS, CDR2 YFSETQ. Trimming stripped 0 bases from V and 0 bases from J, with 7 bases between. The CDR3 loop is CASSLDGHSYNEQFF. For the CDR3, the DNA is TGCGCCAGCAGCTTGGATGGCCACTCCTACAATGAGCAGTTCTTC.

This clonotype was counted many times. The chain recombines TRBV7-2 with TRBJ2-1; D perhaps matches TRBD1 (5 bases). This CDR3 contains 14 residues. V gave up 5 bases and J gave up 9 bases, with 17 bases separating them. Germline-derived CDR1 and CDR2 are SGHTA and FQGNSA. The CDR3 DNA follows: TGTGCCAGCAGCCCAAGTCACTACAGGAGTGAGCAGTTCTTC. It codes for CASSPSHYRSEQFF.

The table lists this clonotype with a few counts. This chain connects TRBV19 to TRBJ1-5, with a possible D match to TRBD1 (5 bases). V was clipped by 5 bases and J by 5 bases, with 13 bases between them. Germline lookup yields CDR1 LNHDA and CDR2 SQIVND (reference sequence). There are 14 residues in the CDR3. CDR3 residues: CASSLPGLDQPQHF. The CDR3 coding sequence is TGTGCCAGTAGTTTACCAGGGCTGGATCAGCCCCAGCATTTT.

The V call is TRBV2, the J call TRBJ1-3; 8 bases are shared with TRBD1. J gave up 2 bases and V 6 bases, and 6 bases lay outside the gene matches. CDR3 length: 15 amino acids. Germline lookup yields CDR1 SNHLY and CDR2 FYNNEI. In DNA, the CDR3 is TGTGCCAGCAGCCGAGGGACAGGCGCTGGAAACACCATATATTTT. As protein: CASSRGTGAGNTIYF.

The chain has TRBV6-1 and TRBJ1-1; D uncertain. Trimming removed 6 bases at V and 1 base at J, with 9 bases between. This CDR3 is 13 amino acids long. The germline gives CDR1 MNHNS, CDR2 SASEGT. Here the CDR3 reads CASRPTTNTEAFF. CDR3 DNA: TGTGCCAGCAGACCCACAACGAACACTGAAGCTTTCTTT.

This clonotype was detected many times. The chain is built from TRBV15 and TRBJ2-5; TRBD2 matches at 7 bases. This CDR3 has 13 residues. The trim removed 5 bases at V and 4 bases at J, leaving 4 bases unmatched. The V gene's germline CDR1 is LNHNV and CDR2 YYDKDF (reference sequence). The CDR3 sequence: CATSPAGVETQYF. CDR3 DNA sequence: TGTGCCACCAGCCCGGCGGGGGTAGAGACCCAGTACTTC.